Listed below are T cell receptor beta chains from one sample, sequenced in a study of CD8+ T cells in alopecia areata. Sequencing was performed with immunoSEQ multiplex PCR; in TCRdb, only in-frame clones are kept and a portion is missing. The sample shows about 140,000 clones, 65% to 90% of them seen only once. The starting material was CD8+ T cells sorted from blood, obtained at week 4, from a patient treated with tofacitinib. Receptors were obtained from a human donor with alopecia areata. Each CDR3 is given with its conserved first and last residue. The D gene is left open where the match is weak. Clone size is not always given. Where it is, it says once, few, many or a class for expanded clones.

>TRBV19|TRBJ2-1|NA|NA
CASSVGSSYNEQFF
TGTGCCAGTAGTGTGGGGAGCTCCTACAATGAGCAGTTCTTC
>TRBV6-5|TRBJ2-3|NA|once
CASSPGTDTQYF
TGTGCCAGCAGCCCCGGCACAGATACGCAGTATTTT
>TRBV27|TRBJ2-1|NA|NA
CASRMAGLNNEQFF
TGTGCCAGCAGGATGGCAGGGCTAAACAATGAGCAGTTCTTC
>TRBV7-9|TRBJ2-3|TRBD1|NA
CASSLFDRVPSTDTQYF
TGTGCCAGCAGCTTATTCGACAGGGTTCCTAGCACAGATACGCAGTATTTT
>TRBV6-1|TRBJ1-5|NA|NA
CASSERAQHSNQPQHF
TGTGCCAGCAGTGAAAGGGCCCAGCATAGCAATCAGCCCCAGCATTTT
>TRBV10-3|TRBJ1-4|NA|NA
CAISEETLEKLFF
TGTGCCATCAGTGAGGAGACACTTGAAAAACTGTTTTTT
>TRBV11-1|TRBJ1-1|NA|NA
CASSSTATEAFF
TGTGCCAGCAGCTCGACGGCTACTGAAGCTTTCTTT
>TRBV7-3|TRBJ1-1|NA|NA
CASSPIGRPFEAFF
TGTGCCAGCAGCCCAATCGGACGACCCTTTGAAGCTTTCTTT
>TRBV27|TRBJ2-5|TRBD1|NA
CASSSMDRVETQYF
TGTGCCAGCAGTTCCATGGACAGGGTGGAGACCCAGTACTTC
>TRBV7-8|TRBJ2-3|TRBD2|NA
CASSLEGGLVEDTQYF
TGTGCCAGCAGCTTAGAGGGAGGGTTGGTGGAAGATACGCAGTATTTT
>TRBV7-2|TRBJ2-1|NA|NA
CASSLLGLINNEQFF
TGTGCCAGCAGCTTACTCGGACTGATAAACAATGAGCAGTTCTTC
>TRBV9|TRBJ2-5|NA|NA
CASSVGVETQYF
TGTGCCAGCAGCGTAGGAGTGGAGACCCAGTACTTC
>TRBV2|TRBJ2-7|TRBD1|NA
CASSDGGSGQAIYEQYF
TGTGCCAGCAGTGACGGGGGATCGGGACAGGCGATCTACGAGCAGTACTTC
>TRBV2|TRBJ2-7|TRBD2|NA
CASSYGTSGTIPTYEQYF
TGTGCCAGCAGTTACGGGACTAGCGGAACGATACCGACCTACGAGCAGTACTTC
>TRBV4-1|TRBJ2-3|NA|NA
CASKRGAGATDTQYF
TGCGCCAGCAAGAGAGGGGCAGGGGCCACAGATACGCAGTATTTT
>TRBV10-3|TRBJ2-5|NA|NA
CAISDSRGLETQYF
TGTGCCATCAGTGACTCGAGAGGGTTAGAGACCCAGTACTTC
>TRBV29-1|TRBJ2-7|TRBD1|NA
CSVALLDRGPSYEQYF
TGCAGCGTTGCCCTCCTCGACAGGGGGCCTTCCTACGAGCAGTACTTC
>TRBV29-1|TRBJ1-1|TRBD1|NA
CSVEGSGTGGAEAFF
TGCAGCGTTGAAGGGTCCGGGACAGGGGGCGCGGAAGCTTTCTTT
>TRBV7-9|TRBJ2-3|NA|NA
CASNPLVPSWGLSTDTQYF
TGTGCCAGCAACCCTCTCGTCCCGTCATGGGGGTTATCCACAGATACGCAGTATTTT
>TRBV15|TRBJ2-7|NA|NA
CATSSSSDPPEQYF
TGTGCCACCAGCAGCTCTTCGGACCCTCCCGAGCAGTACTTC
>TRBV7-9|TRBJ2-2|NA|once
CASSLTSRAGELFF
TGTGCCAGCAGCCTTACGAGTAGAGCCGGGGAGCTGTTTTTT
>TRBV4-2|TRBJ2-7|NA|NA
CASSQEGVTYEQYF
TGTGCCAGCAGCCAAGAGGGAGTGACCTACGAGCAGTACTTC
>TRBV5-1|TRBJ2-3|NA|NA
CASSLLGTDTQYF
TGCGCCAGCAGCTTGCTGGGGACAGATACGCAGTATTTT
>TRBV27|TRBJ2-1|NA|NA
CASSFGNGNEQFF
TGTGCCAGCAGTTTTGGAAACGGCAACGAGCAGTTCTTC
>TRBV5-4|TRBJ1-3|NA|NA
CASSNQGNTIYF
TGTGCCAGCAGCAACCAAGGAAACACCATATATTTT
>TRBV7-8|TRBJ2-1|TRBD2|NA
CASSLWRGSSYNEQFF
TGTGCCAGCAGCTTATGGCGCGGGAGCTCCTACAATGAGCAGTTCTTC
>TRBV19|TRBJ2-5|TRBD2|few
CASSPGTSGEETQYF
TGTGCCAGTAGTCCCGGGACTAGCGGGGAAGAGACCCAGTACTTC
>TRBV10-2|TRBJ2-7|NA|NA
CASSNSYEQYF
TGCGCCAGCAGTAATTCCTACGAGCAGTACTTC
>TRBV9|TRBJ2-5|NA|once
CASSVEGSQETQYF
TGTGCCAGCAGCGTAGAGGGCAGCCAAGAGACCCAGTACTTC
>TRBV11-2|TRBJ2-5|NA|NA
CASSLVPLSALETQYF
TGTGCCAGCAGCTTAGTTCCCCTCTCCGCCCTGGAGACCCAGTACTTC
>TRBV4-3|TRBJ2-3|NA|NA
CASSQLPGPGGADTQYF
TGCGCCAGCAGCCAACTACCGGGACCGGGGGGCGCAGATACGCAGTATTTT
>TRBV29-1|TRBJ2-7|TRBD1|few
CSVEGDRSSYEQYF
TGCAGCGTTGAGGGGGACAGGTCCTCCTACGAGCAGTACTTC
>TRBV5-4|TRBJ2-5|TRBD1|NA
CASSLAGQGIETQYF
TGTGCCAGCAGCTTGGCCGGACAGGGGATAGAGACCCAGTACTTC
>TRBV6-5|TRBJ2-7|NA|NA
CASSKSPGANYEQYF
TGTGCCAGCAGTAAGTCTCCGGGGGCCAACTACGAGCAGTACTTC
>TRBV29-1|TRBJ2-7|NA|NA
CSVVGGGRNIYEQYF
TGCAGCGTTGTAGGAGGGGGCCGCAACATCTACGAGCAGTACTTC
>TRBV27|TRBJ2-3|NA|NA
CASSFLAPRAVQYF
TGTGCCAGCAGTTTTTTGGCCCCCCGGGCTGTGCAGTATTTT
>TRBV5-5|TRBJ1-4|TRBD1|NA
CASSYAGQGASNEKLFF
TGTGCCAGCAGCTATGCGGGACAGGGGGCCTCAAATGAAAAACTGTTTTTT
>TRBV5-1|TRBJ2-1|TRBD2|NA
CASSLTGTSGYSYNEQFF
TGCGCCAGCAGCTTGACCGGGACTAGCGGGTACTCCTACAATGAGCAGTTCTTC
>TRBV5-4|TRBJ2-5|NA|NA
CASSQEGIQETQYF
TGTGCCAGCAGCCAAGAGGGGATACAAGAGACCCAGTACTTC
>TRBV5-1|TRBJ1-1|NA|NA
CASSPGRGIDTEAFF
TGCGCCAGCAGCCCGGGGCGGGGAATTGACACTGAAGCTTTCTTT
>TRBV18|TRBJ2-3|NA|NA
CASSPLRFNTITDTQYF
TGTGCCAGCTCACCCCTTCGGTTCAACACCATCACAGATACGCAGTATTTT
>TRBV11-1|TRBJ2-7|NA|once
CASSFSGPYEQYF
TGTGCCAGCAGCTTCTCCGGGCCCTACGAGCAGTACTTC
>TRBV4-1|TRBJ1-5|NA|NA
CASSQERSFSNQPQHF
TGCGCCAGCAGCCAAGAAAGATCTTTTAGCAATCAGCCCCAGCATTTT
>TRBV7-9|TRBJ2-3|NA|NA
CASGPGDTQYF
TGTGCCAGCGGGCCAGGAGATACGCAGTATTTT
>TRBV12-5|TRBJ2-1|NA|NA
CASGRGNSYNEQFF
TGTGCTAGTGGACGGGGGAACTCCTACAATGAGCAGTTCTTC
>TRBV19|TRBJ2-1|NA|NA
CASSTQQSSYNEQFF
TGTGCCAGTAGTACACAGCAGAGCTCCTACAATGAGCAGTTCTTC
>TRBV7-2|TRBJ2-2|TRBD1|few
CASSWTGSNTGELFF
TGTGCCAGCAGCTGGACAGGTTCTAACACCGGGGAGCTGTTTTTT
>TRBV5-1|TRBJ2-5|NA|NA
CASSLEGMTGETQYF
TGCGCCAGCAGCTTGGAGGGGATGACGGGGGAGACCCAGTACTTC
>TRBV12-2|TRBJ2-5|NA|NA
CASRLAHGTSGGGETQYF
TGTGCAAGTCGCTTAGCGCATGGTACCAGCGGGGGAGGAGAGACCCAGTACTTC
>TRBV7-9|TRBJ2-6|NA|NA
CASLGHFVTGANVLTF
TGTGCCAGCCTGGGACATTTCGTTACTGGGGCCAACGTCCTGACTTTC
>TRBV13|TRBJ2-1|NA|NA
CASSPGTDEEQFF
TGTGCCAGCAGCCCAGGGACCGATGAGGAGCAGTTCTTC
>TRBV5-4|TRBJ2-5|TRBD2|medium-sized
CASSLAGRTSGGETQYF
TGTGCCAGCAGCTTGGCGGGCCGGACTAGCGGGGGTGAGACCCAGTACTTC
>TRBV7-9|TRBJ1-1|NA|NA
CASSLGRSEAFF
TGTGCCAGCAGCTTGGGACGTTCTGAAGCTTTCTTT
>TRBV4-1|TRBJ2-5|NA|NA
CASSQVSTLGETQYF
TGCGCCAGCAGCCAAGTCTCGACCCTGGGGGAGACCCAGTACTTC